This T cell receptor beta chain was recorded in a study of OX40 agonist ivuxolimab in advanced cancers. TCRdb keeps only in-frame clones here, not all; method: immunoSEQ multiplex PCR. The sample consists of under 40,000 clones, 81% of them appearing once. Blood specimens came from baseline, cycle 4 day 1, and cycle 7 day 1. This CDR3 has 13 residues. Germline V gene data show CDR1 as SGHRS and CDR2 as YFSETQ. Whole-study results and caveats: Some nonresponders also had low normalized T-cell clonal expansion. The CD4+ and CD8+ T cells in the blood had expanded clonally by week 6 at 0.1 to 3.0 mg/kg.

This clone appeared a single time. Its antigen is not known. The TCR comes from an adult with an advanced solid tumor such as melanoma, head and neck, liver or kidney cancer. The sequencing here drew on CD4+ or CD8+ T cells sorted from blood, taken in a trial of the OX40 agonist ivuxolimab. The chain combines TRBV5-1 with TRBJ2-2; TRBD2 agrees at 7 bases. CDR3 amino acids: CPRSPGGVGELFF. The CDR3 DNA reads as TGCCCCCGCAGCCCGGGGGGTGTCGGGGAGCTGTTTTTT.